The T cell receptor (beta chain) under discussion was sequenced for a study of blood T cell repertoires in COVID-19. The wider study: Donors in the United States, Italy and Spain gave samples during acute or convalescent COVID-19. PBMCs, B-cell-depleted T cells, or T cells provided the cDNA or gDNA that made up the material.

Methods used by the authors: The assay estimated nucleated cells by amplifying reference gene primers. The table came from immunoSEQ multiplex PCR; TCRdb's copy has only in-frame clones and leaves some out. V and J calls and clone size follow that table, whereas D and trimming were derived from the DNA. The sample has 150,000 to 200,000 clones; 88% are singletons. The germline CDR1 and CDR2 sequences are LGHDT and YNNKEL (reference sequence). The V end was cut by 4 bases, the J end by 8 bases, with 12 bases between. CDR3 length: 13 residues. Sequencing input: peripheral blood. This receptor was identified in a man in his forties or fifties who had recovered from COVID-19. The chain has TRBV3-1 (or the pseudogene TRBV3-2) and TRBJ2-1, with no clear D. In nucleotides, the CDR3 is TGTGCCAGCAGCCTCCCCAGTGTTGATGAGCAGTTCTTC. Translated: CASSLPSVDEQFF.